The 2 T cell receptor beta chains listed next were all sequenced from one sample in a study of CD8+ T cells in alopecia areata. After isolation, RNA underwent reverse transcription to generate cDNA as the sequencing template. Clones were read by immunoSEQ multiplex PCR, and TCRdb kept only the in-frame ones, dropping some. The table has some 5,500 clones, about 60% seen once. Lesional scalp tissue (obtained by punch biopsy) and peripheral blood were collected from alopecia areata patients. Sequenced here: skin, sampled at week 0. The source is a human donor with alopecia areata.

This clone was seen only a few times. V and J are TRBV5-5 and TRBJ1-6, with 10 bases that match TRBD1. V shed 2 bases and J 7 bases; nucleotides not matched to a gene: 6. This CDR3 region has 16 residues. CDR1 and CDR2 (germline): SGHKS, YYEKEE (reference sequence). The CDR3 region has the DNA TGTGCCAGCAGCTTACTTCCGGACAGGGGGAATTCACCCCTCCACTTT. Its protein product is CASSLLPDRGNSPLHF.

This clone was found a few times. The chain uses TRBV5-6 and TRBJ2-3; D might be TRBD2 (7 bases). The CDR3 consists of 16 residues. Germline CDR1 is SGHDT and CDR2 is YYEEEE. Deletions cut 4 bases from V and 5 bases from J, with 20 bases between. The CDR3 DNA follows: TGTGCCAGCAGCCCCATGGGAGGGGGGAGGCGAGATACGCAGTATTTT. This gives the protein CASSPMGGGRRDTQYF.